The 18 T cell receptor beta chains below come from one sample, sequenced in a study of blood T cell repertoires in COVID-19. The protocol was immunoSEQ multiplex PCR, while the TCRdb copy is restricted to in-frame clones and leaves out a portion. Here the sample spans tens of thousands of clones, around nine tenths being singletons. Sequenced: peripheral blood. The receptors stem from a human donor with active COVID-19. The donor label of this sample is uncertain.

The chain is built from TRBV5-6 and TRBJ1-2; weak D call: TRBD1 (6 bases). This CDR3 has 13 amino acids. Trimming removed 3 bases from V and 5 bases from J, with 11 bases in between. Germline assignment: CDR1 SGHDT and CDR2 YYEEEE. The CDR3 is CASSSGGVYGYTF. The CDR3 DNA sequence: TGTGCCAGCAGCTCGGGGGGCGTTTATGGCTACACCTTC.

J is TRBJ2-7 and V is TRBV18; tentative D call: TRBD2 (5 bases). CDR3 length: 14 amino acids. CDR1 and CDR2 from the germline V gene are KGHSH and LQKENI. Deletions cut 3 bases from V and 7 bases from J, with 16 bases between. CDR3 in amino acids: CASSPYLGEDEQYF. CDR3 DNA sequence: TGTGCCAGCTCACCTTATTTGGGAGAGGATGAGCAGTACTTC.

The chain joins TRBV29-1 to TRBJ1-1; 7 nucleotides line up with TRBD1. The CDR3 runs 15 residues. The trim removed 6 bases at V and 0 bases at J, leaving 10 bases unmatched. Germline V lookup: CDR1 SQVTM, CDR2 ANQGSEA. The CDR3, as DNA: TGCAGCGTCCACAGGGGTAGCCTCATGAACACTGAAGCTTTCTTT. It encodes CSVHRGSLMNTEAFF. The full variable domain, in which reference TRBV29-1 and TRBJ1-1 provide the parts outside the CDR3, is SAVISQKPSRDICQRGTSLTIQCQVDSQVTMMFWYRQQPGQSLTLIATANQGSEATYESGFVIDKFPISRPNLTFSTLTVSNMSPEDSSIYLCSVHRGSLMNTEAFFGQGTRLTVV.

Details on this clone: This CDR3 is also generated by other DNA sequences in the sample. The CDR3: CASSLDRNTEAFF. CDR3 bases: TGTGCCAGCAGCTTGGACAGGAACACTGAAGCTTTCTTT. The chain has TRBV7-8 and TRBJ1-1; TRBD1 might be the D (6 bases). Germline CDR1 reads SGHVS; CDR2 reads FQNEAQ. The CDR3 covers 13 residues. V lost 3 bases to trimming and J lost 1 base, with 6 bases between them.

This clone was seen a handful of times. The rearrangement links TRBV29-1 to TRBJ1-2; perhaps TRBD1 as D (5 bases). Trimming took 0 bases from V and 4 from J, leaving 9 bases between them. The CDR3 has 13 residues. From germline, CDR1 is SQVTM and CDR2 ANQGSEA. CDR3 residues: CSVEETGPYGYTF. The DNA for the CDR3 is TGCAGCGTTGAAGAAACAGGACCCTATGGCTACACCTTC.

The CDR3 reads CASSPRGGTGANVLTF. The CDR3 DNA reads as TGTGCCAGCAGCCCAAGGGGGGGGACTGGGGCCAACGTCCTGACTTTC. The chain recombines TRBV3-1 (or the pseudogene TRBV3-2) with TRBJ2-6; D may be TRBD2 (7 bases). From germline, CDR1 is LGHDT and CDR2 YNNKEL (reference sequence). Trimming stripped 4 bases from V and 2 bases from J, with 12 bases between. CDR3 length: 16 residues.

The chain uses TRBV6-1 and TRBJ2-5; D is possibly TRBD2 (6 bases). Between the trimmed V and J ends, which lost 3 bases and 3 bases, there was a span of 11 bases. The CDR3 consists of 14 residues. Germline values: CDR1 MNHNS, CDR2 SASEGT. The CDR3: CASSDRLGKETQYF. Written as DNA, the CDR3 is TGTGCCAGCAGTGACCGACTAGGTAAAGAGACCCAGTACTTC.

This chain connects TRBV29-1 to TRBJ1-2; TRBD1 agrees at 9 bases. Per germline, CDR1 SQVTM and CDR2 ANQGSEA. The CDR3 covers 13 residues. Losses at the gene ends were 4 bases for V and 13 bases for J; bases not matched to a gene: 13. The CDR3: CSVGWGQGGQATF. CDR3 nucleotide sequence: TGCAGCGTTGGGTGGGGACAGGGAGGGCAGGCCACCTTC.

The rearrangement links TRBV7-9 to TRBJ2-5, with D hard to call. CDR1 is SEHNR and CDR2 is FQNEAQ in the germline V gene (reference sequence). V lost 2 bases to trimming and J lost 1 base, with 5 bases between them. The CDR3 consists of 13 residues. The CDR3, as DNA: TGTGCCAGCAGCTTAAGCTTCCAAGAGACCCAGTACTTC. Its protein product is CASSLSFQETQYF.

This clone was detected only a few times. This rearrangement joins TRBV7-2 to TRBJ1-6; a possible D gene is TRBD1 (6 bases). From germline, CDR1 is SGHTA and CDR2 FQGNSA. Trimming shortened V by 5 bases and J by 6 bases, and 17 bases separated the two germline ends. CDR3 length equals 16 residues. This CDR3 is CASSPTGFPSNSPLHF. The DNA of the CDR3 is TGTGCCAGCAGCCCAACAGGGTTCCCGTCTAATTCACCCCTCCACTTT.

The V and J genes are TRBV28 and TRBJ1-5; 9 bases align to TRBD1. Germline trimming cut 5 bases from V and 4 bases from J; bases unmatched to any gene: 6. CDR3 length equals 15 residues. The germline CDR1 and CDR2 sequences are MDHEN and SYDVKM. CDR3 protein: CASSPPTGGNQPQHF. As DNA, the CDR3 is TGTGCCAGCAGTCCCCCGACAGGGGGGAATCAGCCCCAGCATTTT.

The chain uses TRBV6-2 or TRBV6-3 and TRBJ1-5; TRBD1 matches at 9 bases. After removal of 5 bases from V and 13 bases from J, the junction contained 3 bases not matched to a gene. The germline V gene encodes CDR1 MNHEY and CDR2 SVGEGT. This CDR3 has 11 amino acids. Here the CDR3 reads CASSNGQGQHF. As DNA, the CDR3 is TGTGCCAGCAGTAACGGACAGGGGCAGCATTTT.

J is TRBJ2-7 and V is TRBV27; TRBD2 agrees at 8 bases. Germline assignment: CDR1 MNHEY and CDR2 SMNVEV (reference sequence). The CDR3 totals 14 residues. J was trimmed by 6 bases and V by 2 bases; bases with no gene match: 6. The CDR3 spells CASSLNGGLGEQYF. CDR3 DNA: TGTGCCAGCAGTTTAAATGGGGGACTAGGCGAGCAGTACTTC.

The rearrangement joins TRBV6-5 to TRBJ1-2; TRBD1 matches 9 bases. The length of the CDR3 is 15 residues. With 4 bases clipped from V and 2 bases from J, the junction kept 5 bases outside the gene matches. Germline V gene lookup returns CDR1 MNHEY and CDR2 SVGAGI. The CDR3 DNA follows: TGTGCCAGCAGTTCCGGGGACAGGGAGAACTATGGCTACACCTTC. Its translation: CASSSGDRENYGYTF.

The chain has TRBV5-1 and TRBJ2-1; TRBD2 agrees at 9 bases. The CDR3 sequence is 15 residues long. CDR1 is SGHRS and CDR2 is YFSETQ in the germline V gene. The V segment lost 0 bases and the J segment 6 bases; nucleotides outside the gene matches: 4. Written as DNA, the CDR3 is TGCGCCAGCAGCTTGGGGGGGACTAGCATCAATGAGCAGTTCTTC. This gives the protein CASSLGGTSINEQFF.

The sample holds a few counts of this clone. The chain links TRBV19 to TRBJ2-7; tentatively, D is TRBD2 (6 bases). The CDR3 totals 13 residues. Germline V gene sequence: CDR1 LNHDA, CDR2 SQIVND (reference sequence). V dropped 1 base and J dropped 3 bases, with 7 bases sitting between them. The CDR3 DNA follows: TGTGCCAGTAGTATAGGCGGGAACTACGAGCAGTACTTC. It codes for CASSIGGNYEQYF.

V is TRBV29-1 and J is TRBJ2-3, with D perhaps TRBD1 (5 bases). Germline V gene sequence: CDR1 SQVTM, CDR2 ANQGSEA. The CDR3 consists of 12 residues. V was cut by 6 bases and J by 1 base, with 8 bases left in between. This chain's CDR3 is CSVTERTDTQYF. The CDR3, as DNA: TGCAGCGTGACAGAGCGCACAGATACGCAGTATTTT.

The V gene is TRBV27, the J gene TRBJ2-2; no firm D call. Trimming pared 0 bases from V and 0 bases from J, leaving 8 bases between. The CDR3 sequence is 16 residues long. Germline CDR1 is MNHEY and CDR2 is SMNVEV (reference sequence). The DNA for the CDR3 is TGTGCCAGCAGTTTATCTCTTATTGCGAACACCGGGGAGCTGTTTTTT. Its translation is CASSLSLIANTGELFF.